Listed below are T cell receptor beta chains from one sample, sequenced in a study of blood T cell repertoires in COVID-19. Sequencing was performed with immunoSEQ multiplex PCR; in TCRdb, only in-frame clones are kept and a portion is missing. The sample carries fewer than 250,000 clones, roughly 83% recorded once. Specimen: PBMCs or T cells enriched from blood (not recorded which). These receptors were obtained from a woman aged 25 to 39 who had recovered from COVID-19. Both conserved end residues are part of each CDR3. Each record gives: V gene, D gene, J gene, clone size, CDR3 DNA, CDR3 protein. The D gene is left open where the match is weak. Size tells how often a clone was seen (once, few, many) or the class of an expanded clone, and some rows leave it out.

TRBV7-3	-	TRBJ2-1	-	TGTGCCAGCGGGCAGGCCTCCAATGAGCAGTTCTTC	CASGQASNEQFF
TRBV7-9	TRBD1	TRBJ1-5	-	TGTGCCAGCAGCCACTCGACAGGGGCTATCAATCAGCCCCAGCATTTT	CASSHSTGAINQPQHF
TRBV28	TRBD1	TRBJ2-2	-	TGTGCCAGCAGCGACCGACAGGGGAAGACCGGGGAGCTGTTTTTT	CASSDRQGKTGELFF
TRBV6-4	-	TRBJ2-3	-	TGTGCCAGCAGTGACTCGTTTATTTGGTATTTT	CASSDSFIWYF
TRBV7-2	TRBD2	TRBJ2-3	-	TGTGCCAGCAGCTTCGGACTAGCGGGGGGGTGGGATACGCAGTATTTT	CASSFGLAGGWDTQYF
TRBV6-5	TRBD1	TRBJ1-2	few	TGTGCCAGCAGTTACCGGGACAGAGGATATGGCTACACCTTC	CASSYRDRGYGYTF
TRBV3-1/TRBV3-2	-	TRBJ1-1	-	TGTGCCAGCAGCCTAAGAGCCCCCCAGAACACTGAAGCTTTCTTT	CASSLRAPQNTEAFF
TRBV27	TRBD1	TRBJ1-4	-	TGTGCCAGCAGTGGGGGACAGGGGAGCGGAAAACTGTTTTTT	CASSGGQGSGKLFF
TRBV18	-	TRBJ1-4	-	TGTGCCAGCTCACCCCCCCGGGGTGAGGGTGTGACTAATGAAAAACTGTTTTTT	CASSPPRGEGVTNEKLFF
TRBV5-1	TRBD1	TRBJ1-5	-	TGCGCCAGCAGACCCGGGACAGGCAATCAGCCCCAGCATTTT	CASRPGTGNQPQHF